This TCR beta chain was retrieved from a study of T cells in Graves' hyperthyroidism and ophthalmopathy (dated by TCRdb to between 2018 and 2020). Some background on the complete study: Peripheral blood was sampled at the time of initial diagnosis, prior to any treatment. Whether ophthalmopathy could be predicted prospectively was tested in an independent validation cohort made up of roughly 20 hyperthyroidism patients plus 17 patients who later progressed to ophthalmopathy. To identify distinguishing TCR V-J signatures, a discovery cohort of some 100 patients was used, comprising some 45 with Graves' ophthalmopathy and around 57 with stable Graves' hyperthyroidism. The study also compared thyroid tissue and blood T-cell repertoires from 6 or 7 Graves' hyperthyroidism patients. The roughly 91 discovery patients were randomly divided into training and test sets at a 7:3 ratio. TCR Vbeta CDR3 sequencing of fewer than 150 peripheral blood samples (roughly 43 ophthalmopathy, over 70 hyperthyroidism and approximately 17 progressor patients) is reported in the paper. Following sampling, methimazole starting at 30 mg daily was given to hyperthyroidism patients, and high-dose intravenous methylprednisolone was given to ophthalmopathy patients.

The hyperthyroidism patients were between 18 and 65 years old and newly diagnosed, with a disease duration of less than 2 months. Exclusion was applied to patients with uncontrolled infections, other autoimmune diseases, pregnancy or lactation. Diagnoses relied on clinical symptoms, serum thyroxine and TRAb, thyroid ultrasound and orbital computed tomography. Blood from progressor patients was drawn when they were first diagnosed with hyperthyroidism, before any ophthalmopathy symptoms appeared. PBMCs were isolated from 8 to 10 ml of fresh peripheral blood by Ficoll-Paque density gradient centrifugation. Patients classed as progressors first received a Graves' hyperthyroidism diagnosis and then went on to develop ophthalmopathy during follow-up. Trizol reagent was used to extract total RNA, and RNA quality was then checked on an Agilent 2100 Bioanalyzer. CDR1 MNHEY and CDR2 SMNVEV are derived from the germline V gene (reference sequence). The CDR3 runs 15 amino acids, cysteine and phenylalanine included. Only the CDR3 region is kept as DNA, spanning 45 bases read in frame from base 1. V is reduced by 5 bases and J by 1 base, leaving a spacing of 12 bases between them.

Broad study findings and their caveats: A 13 V-J signature model separated ophthalmopathy from stable hyperthyroidism, with over 85% sensitivity and roughly 81% specificity in cross-validation and 80%/75% in testing. Blood samples also contained most of the expanded thyroid clonotypes (frequency above 0.001), which suggests that blood repertoires may reflect thyroid immune responses. Sample size was not statistically predetermined, and blinding of investigators to group allocation was not performed. In validation, the model predicted progression to ophthalmopathy a median of roughly 6.5 months before onset, with roughly 70% sensitivity and roughly 72% specificity.

This clonotype was counted only a few times. Its recognized antigen is unknown. No base quality values were provided; no much bigger clone lies one nucleotide off. The TCR beta CDR3 regions were amplified from the RNA transcripts. The first round of RT-PCR for the TCR CDR3 was performed with the HTBI primer set and the Qiagen OneStep RT-PCR kit. The libraries were constructed in a second round of multiplex PCR and then size-selected and purified. Paired-end sequencing of the libraries was performed with 100 bp reads on an Illumina HiSeq2000. In the authors' own workflow: SOAPnuke was used to process the raw data, with reads discarded if the reads contained adapters or uncalled bases, had a mean Phred below 15, or lacked an exact constant-primer or identifier match. High-quality paired reads were merged using COPE v1.2.5, and each unique nucleotide sequence was defined as a clonotype. MiTCR v1.1 was used to align the clonotypes against IMGT TRBV, TRBD and TRBJ reference segments. The analysis was restricted to V-J combinations with a frequency above 0.0001, which together covered roughly 99% of the repertoires. A TCS score was defined as the ratio between F50 (clonal expansion) and ExV (chaos), using BLOSUM62-based TCRdist between CDR3 peptides within each V-J. Welch's t-statistics and random forest reduced roughly 540 V-J features to about 12, which were used in a naive Bayes classifier (R e1071). TCRdb handled the public reads itself, with Q25 trimming in fastp and clone calling in MiXCR, and kept productive beta chains. Rows with a matching CDR3 protein are joined into one entry that keeps the most common DNA and genes. TCRdb assigned the V and J calls; the authors' analysis was not used. The sample records 650,000 to 850,000 distinct CDR3 sequences, around a sixth of which are singletons. 16% of the sample is taken by the ten largest.

This sequence was found in a woman aged 50 to 65 with Graves' hyperthyroidism that later progressed to Graves' ophthalmopathy. Sample: blood. The V gene is TRBV27 and the J gene is TRBJ2-1; TRBD1 might be the D gene, on 7 matching bases. This receptor has the CDR3 CASSHQGGSYNEQFF. The DNA is TGTGCCAGCAGTCACCAGGGGGGTTCCTACAATGAGCAGTTCTTC.